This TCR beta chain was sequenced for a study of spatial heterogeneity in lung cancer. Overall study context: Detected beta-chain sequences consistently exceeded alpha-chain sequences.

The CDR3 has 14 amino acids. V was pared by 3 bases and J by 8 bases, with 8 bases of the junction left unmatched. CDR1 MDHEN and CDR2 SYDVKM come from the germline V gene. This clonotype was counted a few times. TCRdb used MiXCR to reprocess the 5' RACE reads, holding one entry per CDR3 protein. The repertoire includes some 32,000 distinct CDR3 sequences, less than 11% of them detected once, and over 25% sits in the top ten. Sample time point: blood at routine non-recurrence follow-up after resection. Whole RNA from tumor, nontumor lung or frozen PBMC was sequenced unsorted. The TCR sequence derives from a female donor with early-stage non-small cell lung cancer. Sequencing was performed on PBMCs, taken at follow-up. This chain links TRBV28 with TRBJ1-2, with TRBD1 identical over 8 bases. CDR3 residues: CASSFPQGAQGYTF. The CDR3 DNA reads TGTGCCAGCAGTTTTCCCCAGGGGGCTCAGGGCTACACCTTC.